Listed below are T cell receptor beta chains from one sample, sequenced in a study of T cell repertoires and Cas9 in healthy adults. Method: immunoSEQ multiplex PCR; TCRdb's copy keeps in-frame clones and lacks some. The table shows 20,000 to 25,000 clones, with 90% occurring only once. The specimen was CD4+ effector T cells (CD127+, CD25-, CD137-, CD154-) from PBMCs; culture status not recorded. The receptor set was obtained from a human donor in good health. The CDR3 runs from the conserved cysteine through the conserved F or W. D genes are given only for firm matches. The size of a clone is reported for some rows only, either as once, few or many, or as a class for expanded clones.

size	D	V	J	CDR3	DNA
NA	NA	TRBV15	TRBJ2-1	CATTEQATHNEQFF	TGTGCCACCACCGAACAGGCAACTCACAATGAGCAGTTCTTC
NA	NA	TRBV21-1	TRBJ2-3	CASSSYRAARNPSTDTQYF	TGTGCCAGCAGCTCCTATCGCGCCGCCCGGAACCCTAGCACAGATACGCAGTATTTT
NA	TRBD2	TRBV5-6	TRBJ2-7	CASSLGRLAGLYEQYF	TGTGCCAGCAGCTTGGGGCGACTAGCGGGCTTATACGAGCAGTACTTC
NA	NA	TRBV2	TRBJ2-4	CASSDVQILAKNIQYF	TGTGCCAGCAGTGACGTGCAGATACTAGCCAAAAACATTCAGTACTTC
NA	NA	TRBV10-3	TRBJ1-4	CAISGRPLDRGEKLFF	TGTGCCATCAGTGGCCGACCACTAGACCGCGGTGAAAAACTGTTTTTT
NA	NA	TRBV19	TRBJ2-3	CASSRRGSDTQYF	TGTGCCAGTAGTCGTCGGGGATCAGATACGCAGTATTTT
once	NA	TRBV6-1	TRBJ2-6	CASSAGVFGANVLTF	TGTGCCAGCAGTGCAGGGGTGTTTGGGGCCAACGTCCTGACTTTC
NA	NA	TRBV19	TRBJ1-2	CASLRGSAINGGYTF	TGTGCCAGCTTAAGGGGCTCGGCTATAAATGGGGGCTACACCTTC
NA	NA	TRBV7-9	TRBJ1-2	CASSSRPILYGYTF	TGTGCCAGCAGCTCCCGGCCTATTCTCTATGGCTACACCTTC
NA	TRBD1	TRBV6-5	TRBJ1-2	CASRGTGEYGYTF	TGTGCCAGCAGAGGGACAGGGGAGTATGGCTACACCTTC